The next 20 T cell receptor beta chains were all read from a single sample in a study of CD8 T cells in ankylosing spondylitis. MiXCR, run by TCRdb on the 5' RACE reads, gives a single entry per CDR3 protein. The sample holds under 250,000 distinct CDR3 sequences, approximately 30% seen once. Material for sequencing was blood, either unsorted or a sorted T cell fraction (not recorded which). The receptors derive from a male donor with ankylosing spondylitis or in good health (not recorded which).

V gene TRBV12-3 or TRBV12-4 combines with J gene TRBJ2-3, with D maybe TRBD2 (5 bases). The CDR3 is 13 amino acids. The V end lost 3 bases, the J end lost 6 bases, and 10 bases lay between the germline ends. CDR3 residues: CASSFVRGDTQYF. The CDR3 DNA sequence: TGTGCCAGCAGTTTTGTAAGAGGGGATACGCAGTATTTT.

The chain employs TRBV29-1 and TRBJ2-5; 7 bases match TRBD1. Germline CDR1 SQVTM, CDR2 ANQGSEA. V lost 0 bases and J lost 2; bases outside the gene matches: 3. This CDR3 is built from 14 residues. The chain's CDR3 is CSVEEGTAQETQYF. CDR3 coding DNA: TGCAGCGTTGAAGAAGGGACAGCACAAGAGACCCAGTACTTC.

This clonotype was observed a handful of times. This chain uses TRBV11-3 with TRBJ2-2; D might be TRBD2 (5 bases). V was trimmed by 6 bases and J by 3 bases, leaving 11 bases between them. Germline lookup yields CDR1 SGHNT and CDR2 YENEEA. CDR3 length: 14 residues. CDR3 DNA sequence: TGTGCCAGCAGTCACCACGGGGACACCGGGGAGCTGTTTTTT. It yields the protein CASSHHGDTGELFF.

The V call is TRBV12-3 or TRBV12-4, the J call TRBJ1-5; D gene uncertain. This CDR3 is 15 amino acids long. Trimming removed 7 bases at V and 8 bases at J, with 21 bases between. The CDR3 bases are TGTGCCAGCACCCTCAGCCGGGCCACAAACGAGCCCCAGCATTTT. Translating it yields CASTLSRATNEPQHF.

This clonotype was seen more than once but under ten times. This sequence joins TRBV29-1 and TRBJ1-1; possible D gene TRBD1, 5 bases. V dropped 0 bases and J dropped 1 base, with 12 bases sitting between them. The CDR3 consists of 15 residues. CDR1 is SQVTM, CDR2 ANQGSEA, per germline. CDR3 in DNA: TGCAGCGTTGAAGAGAGGGCCAGGGCGAACACTGAAGCTTTCTTT. Its protein product is CSVEERARANTEAFF. Variable domain in full (rest from reference TRBV29-1 and TRBJ1-1): SAVISQKPSRDICQRGTSLTIQCQVDSQVTMMFWYRQQPGQSLTLIATANQGSEATYESGFVIDKFPISRPNLTFSTLTVSNMSPEDSSIYLCSVEERARANTEAFFGQGTRLTVV.

The chain recombines TRBV5-1 with TRBJ2-3; D is possibly TRBD2 (6 bases). This CDR3 has 13 residues. Deletions cut 5 bases from V and 0 bases from J, with 7 bases between. Germline assignment: CDR1 SGHRS and CDR2 YFSETQ. The DNA of the CDR3 is TGCGCCAGCAGGGGGACTAGCACAGATACGCAGTATTTT. Its protein is CASRGTSTDTQYF.

CDR3 sequence: CAWKPGGELFF. CDR3 in DNA: TGTGCCTGGAAGCCTGGCGGGGAGCTGTTTTTT. The chain links TRBV30 to TRBJ2-2; D gene uncertain. This CDR3 region has 11 residues. Germline V CDR1 and CDR2: GTSNPN, SVGIG (reference sequence). V lost 4 bases, J lost 7 bases, and 7 bases lay in between.

The chain is built from TRBV12-3 or TRBV12-4 and TRBJ1-5; D not certain. CDR3 length equals 16 residues. V was clipped by 6 bases and J by 0 bases, with 15 bases between them. The CDR3 sequence: CASSFGPSYSNQPQHF. CDR3 nucleotide sequence: TGTGCCAGCAGCTTTGGCCCGAGCTATAGCAATCAGCCCCAGCATTTT.

The J gene is TRBJ1-1, the V gene TRBV4-1, with 7 bases fitting TRBD1. V shed 0 bases and J 7 bases; nucleotides not matched to a gene: 8. The CDR3 contains 15 residues. Germline loops: CDR1 MGHRA, CDR2 YSYEKL. The CDR3: CASSQDRTGVFEAFF. For the CDR3, the DNA is TGCGCCAGCAGCCAAGATCGAACAGGGGTGTTTGAAGCTTTCTTT.

This clonotype was observed a few times. V gene TRBV20-1 combines with J gene TRBJ2-7; no firm D call. The germline gives CDR1 DFQATT, CDR2 SNEGSKA (reference sequence). CDR3 size: 13 residues. V was shortened by 0 bases and J by 6 bases, with 12 bases between the two germline ends. The CDR3 region is CSAREHILLEQYF. The CDR3 DNA is TGCAGTGCTAGAGAGCACATATTGCTCGAGCAGTACTTC.

The chain links TRBV12-3 or TRBV12-4 to TRBJ2-5, with D perhaps TRBD1 or TRBD2 (5 bases each). V lost 3 bases and J lost 3, with 11 bases in between. The CDR3 has 14 residues. CDR3 bases: TGTGCCAGCAGTTTGAGGGACGGAGAAGAGACCCAGTACTTC. Amino acids: CASSLRDGEETQYF.

The rearrangement uses TRBV19 and TRBJ1-5, with 7 bases identical to TRBD1. Germline V gene data show CDR1 as LNHDA and CDR2 as SQIVND (reference sequence). The CDR3 covers 16 residues. The ends lost 4 bases at V and 0 bases at J; junction bases unmatched: 6. The CDR3 DNA reads as TGTGCCAGTAGTACCATAGGGGGCTTTAGCAATCAGCCCCAGCATTTT. This translates into CASSTIGGFSNQPQHF.

This clonotype was seen a handful of times. The chain joins TRBV6-1 to TRBJ2-5; a possible D gene is TRBD2 (5 bases). V was pared by 4 bases and J by 5 bases, with 11 bases between. CDR1 is MNHNS and CDR2 is SASEGT in the germline V gene. The CDR3 is 13 residues long. The CDR3 reads CASSVPGFETQYF. The CDR3 bases are TGTGCCAGCAGTGTGCCGGGGTTCGAGACCCAGTACTTC.

The chain joins TRBV12-3 or TRBV12-4 to TRBJ1-1; the D gene is possibly TRBD1 (5 bases). The CDR3 contains 12 residues. The germline V and J ends were trimmed by 3 bases and 5 bases, with 7 bases remaining between them. DNA for the CDR3: TGTGCCAGCAGTTTTGGGGGGACTGAAGCTTTCTTT. Translation gives CASSFGGTEAFF.

This clonotype showed up just a few times. The V call is TRBV20-1, the J call TRBJ2-7, with D possibly matching TRBD1 (5 bases). This CDR3 spans 13 amino acids. Trimming took 1 base from V and 2 from J, leaving 9 bases between them. Germline CDR1 reads DFQATT; CDR2 reads SNEGSKA (reference sequence). CDR3 sequence reads: CSARGRQPYEQYF. The CDR3 bases are TGCAGTGCTAGAGGCCGACAGCCCTACGAGCAGTACTTC.

This clonotype was seen more than once but under ten times. The V gene is TRBV6-5, the J gene TRBJ1-6; weak D call: TRBD1 (5 bases). Germline V gene data show CDR1 as MNHEY and CDR2 as SVGAGI. This CDR3 contains 15 residues. V was pared by 0 bases and J by 10 bases, with 13 bases between. The CDR3 sequence is CASSYSFGQGSPLHF. For the CDR3, the DNA is TGTGCCAGCAGTTACTCGTTCGGGCAGGGATCACCCCTCCACTTT.

This clonotype was recorded a few times. The J gene is TRBJ2-7, the V gene TRBV10-3; 9 nucleotides agree with TRBD1. Looked up from germline, CDR1 is ENHRY and CDR2 is SYGVKD. This CDR3 has 13 amino acids. Trimming took 2 bases from V and 4 from J; bases not matched to a gene: 0. CDR3: CAISEGQGYEQYF. CDR3 coding DNA: TGTGCCATCAGTGAGGGACAGGGGTACGAGCAGTACTTC.

The chain recombines TRBV5-6 with TRBJ2-7; 7 nucleotides line up with TRBD1. The CDR3 loop spans 18 amino acids. J was trimmed by 7 bases and V by 3 bases; bases with no gene match: 22. CDR1 and CDR2 (germline): SGHDT, YYEEEE. This CDR3 reads CASSSSHSGGQVSSEQYF. CDR3 DNA: TGTGCCAGCAGCTCCAGCCACTCAGGCGGACAGGTGTCGAGTGAGCAGTACTTC. Filled out from reference TRBV5-6 and TRBJ2-7, the complete variable domain reads DAGVTQSPTHLIKTRGQQVTLRCSPKSGHDTVSWYQQALGQGPQFIFQYYEEEERQRGNFPDRFSGHQFPNYSSELNVNALLLGDSALYLCASSSSHSGGQVSSEQYFGPGTRLTVT.

The sample holds a few counts of this clonotype. V gene TRBV29-1 combines with J gene TRBJ1-1, with D unresolved. The germline V gene encodes CDR1 SQVTM and CDR2 ANQGSEA. The CDR3 has 14 amino acids. V shed 1 base and J shed 8 bases, with 17 bases lying between them. The CDR3 protein is CSVEASRSLAEAFF. The CDR3 region has the DNA TGCAGCGTTGAAGCGAGCAGGTCCCTAGCAGAAGCTTTCTTT.

This clonotype was detected many times. The chain has TRBV20-1 and TRBJ1-5; D call uncertain. Trimming pared 2 bases from V and 1 base from J, leaving 12 bases between. The CDR3 consists of 15 residues. In germline, CDR1 is DFQATT, CDR2 SNEGSKA (reference sequence). The CDR3 DNA is TGCAGTGCTAGACCCCTGGGTAGGAGCAATCAGCCCCAGCATTTT. This sequence encodes CSARPLGRSNQPQHF.